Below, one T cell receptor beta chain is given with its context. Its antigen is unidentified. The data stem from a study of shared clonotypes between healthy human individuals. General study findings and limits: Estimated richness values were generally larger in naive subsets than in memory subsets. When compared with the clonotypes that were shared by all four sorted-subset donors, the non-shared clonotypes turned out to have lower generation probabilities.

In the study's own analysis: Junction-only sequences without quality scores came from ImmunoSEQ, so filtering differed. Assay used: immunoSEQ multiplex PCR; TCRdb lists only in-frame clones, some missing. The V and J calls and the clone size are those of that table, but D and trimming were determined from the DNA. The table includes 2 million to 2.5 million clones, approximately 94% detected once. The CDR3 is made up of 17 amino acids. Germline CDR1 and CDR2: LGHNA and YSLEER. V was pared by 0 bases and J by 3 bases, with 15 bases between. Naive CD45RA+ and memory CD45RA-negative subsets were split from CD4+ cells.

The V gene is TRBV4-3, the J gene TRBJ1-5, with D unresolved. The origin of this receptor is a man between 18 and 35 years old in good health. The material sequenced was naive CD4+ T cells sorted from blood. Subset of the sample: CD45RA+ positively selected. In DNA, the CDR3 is TGCGCCAGCAGCCAAGAAGTGTTTGGCAGCCTCAATCAGCCCCAGCATTTT. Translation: CASSQEVFGSLNQPQHF.